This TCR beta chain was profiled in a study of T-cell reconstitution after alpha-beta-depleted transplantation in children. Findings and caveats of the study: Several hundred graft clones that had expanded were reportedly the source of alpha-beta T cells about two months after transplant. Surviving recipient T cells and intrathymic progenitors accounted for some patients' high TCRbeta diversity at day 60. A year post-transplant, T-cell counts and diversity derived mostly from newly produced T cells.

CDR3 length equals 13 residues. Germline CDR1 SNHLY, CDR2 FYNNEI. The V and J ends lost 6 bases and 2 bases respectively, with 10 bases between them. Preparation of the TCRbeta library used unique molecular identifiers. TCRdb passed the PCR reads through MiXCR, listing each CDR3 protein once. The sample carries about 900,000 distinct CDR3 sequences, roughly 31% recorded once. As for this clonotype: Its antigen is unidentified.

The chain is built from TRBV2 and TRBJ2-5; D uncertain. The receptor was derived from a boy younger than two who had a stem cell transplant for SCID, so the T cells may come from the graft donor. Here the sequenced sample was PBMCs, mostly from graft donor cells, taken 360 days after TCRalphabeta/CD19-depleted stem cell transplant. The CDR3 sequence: CASSTRRQETQYF. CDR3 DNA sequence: TGTGCCAGCAGCACACGCCGGCAAGAGACCCAGTACTTC.